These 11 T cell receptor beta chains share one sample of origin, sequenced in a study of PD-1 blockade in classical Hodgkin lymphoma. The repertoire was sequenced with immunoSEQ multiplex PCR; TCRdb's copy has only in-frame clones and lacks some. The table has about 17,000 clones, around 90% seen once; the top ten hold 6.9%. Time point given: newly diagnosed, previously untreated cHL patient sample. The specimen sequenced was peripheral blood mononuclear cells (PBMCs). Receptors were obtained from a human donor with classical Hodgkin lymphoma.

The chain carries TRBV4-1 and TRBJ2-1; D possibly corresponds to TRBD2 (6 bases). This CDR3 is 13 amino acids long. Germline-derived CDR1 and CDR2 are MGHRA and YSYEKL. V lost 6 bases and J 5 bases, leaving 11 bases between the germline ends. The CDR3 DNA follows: TGCGCCAGCAGGGGGAGGCTCGACAATGAGCAGTTCTTC. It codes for CASRGRLDNEQFF.

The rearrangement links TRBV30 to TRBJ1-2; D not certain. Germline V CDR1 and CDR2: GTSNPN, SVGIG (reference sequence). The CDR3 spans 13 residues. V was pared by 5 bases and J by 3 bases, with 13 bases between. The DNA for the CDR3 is TGTGCCTGGGAAGGGAACCCAGACTATGGCTACACCTTC. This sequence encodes CAWEGNPDYGYTF. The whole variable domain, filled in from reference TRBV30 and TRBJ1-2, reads SQTIHQWPATLVQPVGSPLSLECTVEGTSNPNLYWYRQAAGRGLQLLFYSVGIGQISSEVPQNLSASRPQDRQFILSSKKLLLSDSGFYLCAWEGNPDYGYTFGSGTRLTVV.

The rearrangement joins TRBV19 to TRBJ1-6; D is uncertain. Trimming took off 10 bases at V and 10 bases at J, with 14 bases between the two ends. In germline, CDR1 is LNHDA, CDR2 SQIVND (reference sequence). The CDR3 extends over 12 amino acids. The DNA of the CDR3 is TGTGCCACCTCGGAGGTAGAGTCACCCCTCCACTTT. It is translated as CATSEVESPLHF. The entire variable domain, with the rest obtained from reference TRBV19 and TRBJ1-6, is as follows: DGGITQSPKYLFRKEGQNVTLSCEQNLNHDAMYWYRQDPGQGLRLIYYSQIVNDFQKGDIAEGYSVSREKKESFPLTVTSAQKNPTAFYLCATSEVESPLHFGNGTRLTVT.

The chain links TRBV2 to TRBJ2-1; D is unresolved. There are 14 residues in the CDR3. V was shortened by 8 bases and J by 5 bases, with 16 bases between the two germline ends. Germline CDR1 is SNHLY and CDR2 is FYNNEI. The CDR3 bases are TGTGCCAGCGGAGTGAAACGTACTAACAATGAGCAGTTCTTC. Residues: CASGVKRTNNEQFF.

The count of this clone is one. This CDR3 is CASSVDRALKNIQYF. DNA of the CDR3: TGTGCCAGTAGTGTGGACAGAGCCTTAAAAAACATTCAGTACTTC. The chain uses TRBV19 and TRBJ2-4; TRBD1 might be the D (6 bases). Per the germline V gene, CDR1 is LNHDA and CDR2 is SQIVND (reference sequence). CDR3 size: 15 residues. Trimming pared 5 bases from V and 4 bases from J, leaving 15 bases between.

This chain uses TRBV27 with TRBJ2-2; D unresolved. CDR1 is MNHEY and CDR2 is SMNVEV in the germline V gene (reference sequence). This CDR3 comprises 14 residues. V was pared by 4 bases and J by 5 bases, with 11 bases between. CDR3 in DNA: TGTGCCAGCAGTTGGCAGGCGATGACCGGGGAGCTGTTTTTT. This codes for CASSWQAMTGELFF.

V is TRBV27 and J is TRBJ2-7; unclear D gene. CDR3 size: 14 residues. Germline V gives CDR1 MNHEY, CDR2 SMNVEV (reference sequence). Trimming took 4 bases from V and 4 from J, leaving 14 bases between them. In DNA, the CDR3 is TGTGCCAGCAGTTCCCACAAGGTTTGGTACGAGCAGTACTTC. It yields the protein CASSSHKVWYEQYF.

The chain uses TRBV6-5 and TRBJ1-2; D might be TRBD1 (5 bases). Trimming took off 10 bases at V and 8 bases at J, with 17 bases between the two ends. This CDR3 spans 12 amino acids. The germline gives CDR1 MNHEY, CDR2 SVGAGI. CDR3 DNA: TGTGCCACCTGCTCGAGGGGCGGGGGCTACACCTTC. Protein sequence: CATCSRGGGYTF.

The CDR3 bases are TGCGCCAGCAGCCGCCTGACTAGCGGGAGACAGTGGGGAGCCAAAAACATTCAGTACTTC. This gives the protein CASSRLTSGRQWGAKNIQYF. The V and J genes are TRBV4-1 and TRBJ2-4; 12 nucleotides line up with TRBD2. V was pared by 4 bases and J by 0 bases, with 13 bases of the junction left unmatched. The CDR3 has 20 amino acids. Per the germline V gene, CDR1 is MGHRA and CDR2 is YSYEKL.

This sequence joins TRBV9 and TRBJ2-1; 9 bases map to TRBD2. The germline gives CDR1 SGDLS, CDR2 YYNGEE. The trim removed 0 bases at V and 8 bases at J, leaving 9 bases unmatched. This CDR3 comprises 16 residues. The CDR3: CASSVVGSGSLDEQFF. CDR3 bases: TGTGCCAGCAGCGTAGTCGGTAGCGGGAGTCTTGATGAGCAGTTCTTC.

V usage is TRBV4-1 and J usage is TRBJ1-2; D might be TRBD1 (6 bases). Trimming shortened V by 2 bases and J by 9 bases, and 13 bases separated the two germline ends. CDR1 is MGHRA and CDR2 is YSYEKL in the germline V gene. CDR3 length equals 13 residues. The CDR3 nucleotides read TGCGCCAGCAGCCAACCCAGGGGATATCGCTACACCTTC. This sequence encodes CASSQPRGYRYTF.